This T cell receptor beta chain derives from a study of blood T cell repertoires in COVID-19. With V trimmed by 4 bases and J by 4 bases, 8 bases remained unmatched. CDR1 LGHDT and CDR2 YNNKEL come from the germline V gene (reference sequence). The CDR3 has 15 residues. Participants had their cohort set by participant-reported clinical history. Methods used by the authors: Amplification from reference gene primers served as the basis for estimated nucleated cell counts. Repertoires were generated with immunoSEQ multiplex PCR, while TCRdb's copy carries only in-frame clones and drops some. V and J calls and clone size are those listed in that table; D and trimming were worked out from the DNA. The data hold about 230,000 clones, with roughly 90% observed a single time.

V usage is TRBV3-1 (or the pseudogene TRBV3-2) and J usage is TRBJ2-3; 7 bases match TRBD2. The TCR originated in a woman between 25 and 40 years old with acute COVID-19. The sample was PBMCs or T cells enriched from blood (not recorded which). The DNA of the CDR3 is TGTGCCAGCAGCCTAGTGGGGGGGGTGGCAGATACGCAGTATTTT. This translates into CASSLVGGVADTQYF.